Listed below are T cell receptor beta chains from one sample, sequenced in a study of control samples from healthy donors and cancer patients. Here immunoSEQ multiplex PCR was the method, and the copy in TCRdb shows in-frame clones only, minus some. The sample carries approximately 110,000 clones, roughly 91% recorded once. Source material: blood. The receptors were gathered from a woman aged 45 to 65 in good health. Both conserved end residues are part of each CDR3. Fields, in order: J gene, V gene, D gene, clone size, CDR3 protein, CDR3 DNA. The D gene is left open where the match is weak. Not every row has a clone size; where given, it reads once, few, many or a size class.

j_gene: TRBJ1-1
v_gene: TRBV19
d_gene: -
abundance: -
CDR3aa: CASSIVEGNTEAFF
CDR3nt: TGTGCCAGTAGTATAGTGGAGGGGAACACTGAAGCTTTCTTT

j_gene: TRBJ2-6
v_gene: TRBV9
d_gene: TRBD2
abundance: -
CDR3aa: CASREGSGANVLTF
CDR3nt: TGTGCCAGCCGGGAGGGTTCTGGGGCCAACGTCCTGACTTTC

j_gene: TRBJ2-5
v_gene: TRBV9
d_gene: -
abundance: -
CDR3aa: CASSVALAAQETQYF
CDR3nt: TGTGCCAGCAGCGTAGCGTTAGCGGCCCAAGAGACCCAGTACTTC

j_gene: TRBJ2-2
v_gene: TRBV7-2
d_gene: TRBD2
abundance: -
CDR3aa: CASSLGKASGRSRTGELFF
CDR3nt: TGTGCCAGCAGCTTAGGGAAGGCTAGCGGGAGGTCGAGGACCGGGGAGCTGTTTTTT

j_gene: TRBJ1-5
v_gene: TRBV5-6
d_gene: -
abundance: -
CDR3aa: CASSLKPDSNQPQHF
CDR3nt: TGTGCCAGCAGCTTGAAACCCGATAGCAATCAGCCCCAGCATTTT

j_gene: TRBJ1-6
v_gene: TRBV5-1
d_gene: -
abundance: -
CDR3aa: CASSPIFGAGKVSPLHF
CDR3nt: TGCGCCAGCAGCCCGATTTTTGGGGCAGGGAAGGTTTCACCCCTCCACTTT

j_gene: TRBJ2-3
v_gene: TRBV19
d_gene: -
abundance: -
CDR3aa: CASSTRGRSTDTQYF
CDR3nt: TGTGCCAGTAGTACGAGGGGACGTAGCACAGATACGCAGTATTTT

j_gene: TRBJ1-5
v_gene: TRBV6-5
d_gene: -
abundance: -
CDR3aa: CASSRQINQPQHF
CDR3nt: TGTGCCAGCAGCCGACAGATCAATCAGCCCCAGCATTTT

j_gene: TRBJ1-1
v_gene: TRBV10-3
d_gene: -
abundance: -
CDR3aa: CAIGAAGRNRTEAFF
CDR3nt: TGTGCCATTGGAGCGGCAGGCAGGAACCGCACTGAAGCTTTCTTT

j_gene: TRBJ2-3
v_gene: TRBV18
d_gene: TRBD2
abundance: -
CDR3aa: CASSTLAADTQYF
CDR3nt: TGTGCCAGCTCAACCCTAGCGGCAGATACGCAGTATTTT

j_gene: TRBJ2-1
v_gene: TRBV2
d_gene: -
abundance: -
CDR3aa: CASTLLRNEQFF
CDR3nt: TGTGCCAGCACTTTACTAAGAAATGAGCAGTTCTTC

j_gene: TRBJ2-5
v_gene: TRBV7-3
d_gene: -
abundance: -
CDR3aa: CASSLTGGQETQYF
CDR3nt: TGTGCCAGCAGCTTAACGGGGGGACAAGAGACCCAGTACTTC

j_gene: TRBJ2-4
v_gene: TRBV5-5
d_gene: -
abundance: -
CDR3aa: CASSLESPVFSIQYF
CDR3nt: TGTGCCAGCAGCTTGGAATCACCCGTGTTTAGCATTCAGTACTTC

j_gene: TRBJ1-5
v_gene: TRBV30
d_gene: -
abundance: few
CDR3aa: CAWRIGDRAQTPQHF
CDR3nt: TGTGCCTGGAGGATAGGGGACCGCGCCCAGACGCCCCAGCATTTT

j_gene: TRBJ2-1
v_gene: TRBV9
d_gene: TRBD2
abundance: few
CDR3aa: CASSSRTSGRARVEQFF
CDR3nt: TGTGCCAGCAGCTCCCGGACTAGCGGGAGGGCTCGGGTGGAGCAGTTCTTC

j_gene: TRBJ1-5
v_gene: TRBV29-1
d_gene: -
abundance: -
CDR3aa: CSVQQGNQPQHF
CDR3nt: TGCAGCGTCCAACAGGGAAATCAGCCCCAGCATTTT

j_gene: TRBJ2-1
v_gene: TRBV6-2/TRBV6-3
d_gene: -
abundance: -
CDR3aa: CASSLTDLQGDEQFF
CDR3nt: TGTGCCAGCAGCCTAACGGACCTTCAGGGCGATGAGCAGTTCTTC

j_gene: TRBJ1-4
v_gene: TRBV5-1
d_gene: -
abundance: -
CDR3aa: CASGIGAQNEKLFF
CDR3nt: TGCGCCAGCGGCATCGGGGCCCAAAATGAAAAACTGTTTTTT

j_gene: TRBJ1-2
v_gene: TRBV14
d_gene: -
abundance: -
CDR3aa: CASSQGRFRLRDGYTF
CDR3nt: TGTGCCAGCAGCCAAGGAAGGTTCCGACTTAGGGATGGCTACACCTTC

j_gene: TRBJ1-5
v_gene: TRBV9
d_gene: -
abundance: -
CDR3aa: CASSPTAKVKGQPQHF
CDR3nt: TGTGCCAGCAGCCCAACCGCTAAGGTGAAGGGTCAGCCCCAGCATTTT

j_gene: TRBJ1-1
v_gene: TRBV7-3
d_gene: TRBD1
abundance: -
CDR3aa: CASSDYPGQGLNTEAFF
CDR3nt: TGTGCCAGCAGCGATTATCCGGGACAGGGATTGAACACTGAAGCTTTCTTT

j_gene: TRBJ2-5
v_gene: TRBV6-5
d_gene: TRBD2
abundance: -
CDR3aa: CASSYGEGPETQYF
CDR3nt: TGTGCCAGCAGTTACGGGGAGGGCCCAGAGACCCAGTACTTC

j_gene: TRBJ2-2
v_gene: TRBV5-1
d_gene: -
abundance: -
CDR3aa: CASSLGRQGITGELFF
CDR3nt: TGCGCCAGCAGCTTGGGTCGGCAGGGTATAACCGGGGAGCTGTTTTTT

j_gene: TRBJ1-2
v_gene: TRBV7-3
d_gene: -
abundance: -
CDR3aa: CASSLSVGNGYTF
CDR3nt: TGTGCCAGCAGCTTAAGTGTGGGGAACGGCTACACCTTC